This TCR beta chain derives from a study of cytomegalovirus exposure and HLA in healthy donors (dated by TCRdb to 2016 to 2017). In the study overall: According to an earlier analysis of 450 to 650 of the donors, 150 million to 200 million T cells yielded over 100 million unique TCR beta sequences and about 300 Gb of sequence data. Rather than drawing on any new phenotypic data, the later analysis identified candidate immune exposures from TCR beta sequences and the way those sequences occurred across donors. The study profiled the T cell repertoires of hundreds of subjects by immunosequencing and related them to cytomegalovirus serostatus. An earlier analysis of 587 of the donors applied high-throughput TCR beta sequencing to assess whether each TCR beta V gene segment acted as functional or pseudogenic. A later genetic analysis took genome-wide SNP genotypes for about 65% of the 666 donors and used that subset as a discovery cohort. The number of donors typed differed by locus, with roughly 629-640 for A, B, C, DRB1 and DQB1, approximately 500 for DQA1, about 610 for DPA1, and 472 for DPB1. About 330 gigabases of sequencing data and tens of millions of unique TCR sequences made up an early release that covered approximately 700 HLA-typed donors. In addition to the first cohort of 650 to 800 subjects, a separate validation cohort of 120 different subjects was used. A later analysis re-examined previously published TCR beta repertoires from more than 550 donors and added high-resolution HLA genotyping to investigate patterns of TCR occurrence. Alongside the repertoire data, information on donor age, sex, ethnicity and CMV serostatus was compiled. Class I and class II HLA loci were covered by the typing at four-digit resolution. Among roughly 400 genotyped donors of the cohort, an average of approximately 200,000 unique TCR beta nucleotide sequences was sequenced per donor, of which 15% to 20% were non-productive. All discovery cohort repertoires had been generated on a single sequencing platform. Of the roughly 390 genotyped donors, around 81% fell in the genetic ancestry cluster associated with self-reported Caucasian donors. The study aimed to test whether cataloging public T cell receptors could reveal signatures of past pathogen exposure. High-throughput TCR immunosequencing, statistical association of individual TCRs with disease status, and machine learning were combined to predict cytomegalovirus infection status. Because of strong linkage in the cohort, five DR-DQ haplotypes were treated as single units for association and clustering.

The germline V gene sets CDR1 to SGHDT and CDR2 to YYEEEE. V lost 4 bases and J lost 4 bases; the stretch between them is 9 bases long. Including cysteine and phenylalanine, the CDR3 has 13 amino acids. Only the CDR3 part of the read is kept: 39 bases, read in frame from the first base. The library was obtained by the immunoSEQ multiplex PCR assay. For the multiplex PCR, a mixture combining 60 forward primers for TCR Vbeta segments and 13 reverse primers for TCR Jbeta segments was used. A multiplex PCR assay on genomic DNA amplified the CDR3 region of rearranged TCR beta genes. On the Illumina HiSeq System, the amplified TCR beta libraries were sequenced as 87-base-pair reads. The published analysis was carried out like this. A later analysis tallied tens of millions of unique TCR beta chains across the approximately 670 repertoires, and around 9.9 million of those chains were shared by two or more donors. A nearest-neighbor algorithm error-corrected the raw reads and collapsed the reads into unique sequences, merging closely related sequences to remove PCR and sequencing errors. CDR3 sequences were aligned to IMGT reference sequences to assign V, D and J gene segments. For a sequence to be retained, a match of at least six nucleotides was required to both a V gene segment and a J gene segment. A rearrangement counted as productive if the CDR3 had no stop codons and remained in frame with V and J, and every other rearrangement counted as non-productive. Following IMGT convention, CDR3 was defined as the stretch from the second conserved V-encoded cysteine to the conserved J-encoded phenylalanine. The earlier analysis of a few hundred of the donors excluded sequences that lacked an unambiguous match to a single V gene segment. In an earlier analysis of approximately 550 of the donors, V segments were called functional above 56.7% productive rearrangements and were called segregating when the between-donor standard deviation exceeded 5%. A statistical classification framework was built for diagnosing cytomegalovirus status from the catalog of TCR beta chain sequences. A later analysis assigned V and J genes by comparing TCR nucleotide sequences with IMGT/GENE-DB human TR gene sequences. In a later analysis, CDR3 sequences and most-parsimonious VDJ recombination scenarios were assigned using the TCRdist pipeline. A later analysis defined each TCR beta chain by its CDR3 amino acid sequence plus V-gene family, and excluded reads lacking a unique V-gene family. As a way to deal with suspected cross-contamination and a sequencing artifact, a later analysis dropped approximately 570 nucleotide sequences that were highly shared and had low generation probability. A later analysis calculated a clonal expansion index for each public chain from normalized within-repertoire ranks of inferred template counts. In a later analysis, generation probabilities were computed using a VDJ recombination model fitted to out-of-frame rearrangements, and the results were checked against IGoR. In a later analysis, TCR-TCR, TCR-HLA and TCR-CMV co-occurrence was scored with hypergeometric tests, and a repertoire-size bias correction was applied to TCR pairs. False discovery rates were estimated in a later analysis by permuting HLA or CMV assignments 20 times. A later analysis grouped co-occurring TCRs with DBSCAN, adding TCRdist sequence similarity when clustering within HLA-allele-positive subsets. Repertoires with fewer than 30,000 or more than 120,000 public chains, plus five repertoires with anomalous nucleotide sharing, were excluded from co-occurrence clustering. TCRdb took this table from immuneACCESS and kept in-frame rearrangements with V and J called. Such tables lack part of the clones; where checked against another copy, unresolved V genes explain under half of the gap, and the rest is unexplained. V and J calls and clone size come straight from that table; D and trimming were deduced from the DNA. The sample data list about 67,000 clones, and 68% of these were observed just once. In total, the top ten clones hold approximately 2% of the sample.

The study at large found these results: Only TCR beta chains were sequenced in this cohort, and the absence of alpha or paired-chain data limited detectable features. According to a later genetic analysis, donors in an Asian-associated ancestry cluster had fewer N-insertions in productive TCRs than the roughly 670-donor mean. Sequencing depth was assumed to be roughly uniform across donors in the presence/absence analyses, though that assumption may not hold. A few of the identified cytomegalovirus-associated TCR beta chains were confirmed in vitro to be specific for cytomegalovirus antigens. Correlated functional status among segregating V segments might reflect linkage disequilibrium, but an unknown experimental factor could not be ruled out. In an earlier analysis of around 500 of the donors, most TCR beta V segments appeared in productive rearrangements about 90% or about 30% of the time, broadly matching IMGT annotations. In both the original and validation cohorts, the classifier was reported to diagnose cytomegalovirus status with high specificity and sensitivity. At a false discovery rate of 0.05, a later analysis linked some 18,000 TCR beta sequences to specific HLA alleles. The study listed 164 TCR beta chains as associated with cytomegalovirus. Because counts were too low, some 17 rarely observed V segments, including chromosome 9 orphons, were excluded from the earlier analysis of several hundred of the donors. Because HLA typing was unavailable for some donors at each locus, only the typed subset was used in association tests. The only immune exposure information available for the cohort was CMV serostatus. A cluster of highly shared sequence variants was judged likely to represent a technical artifact of the sequencing pipeline. According to a later analysis, TCR association rates differed among HLA loci, with DRB1 alleles showing the most associated TCRs and HLA-C alleles showing the fewest. Most TCR sequences were observed very rarely across donors, whereas some public TCRs were present in many individuals. Most CMV-associated TCR beta chains appeared to be HLA-restricted in a later analysis, and the HLA associations seemed to be driven largely by CMV exposure. Some IMGT-functional V segments, including TRBV6-2 and TRBV6-3, could not be told apart with the 87-base-pair reads, so those segments were excluded. Strong co-occurrence of HLA alleles, especially DR and DQ, made assigning TCR associations to individual alleles difficult. Several of the top co-occurrence clusters appeared to be linked to parvovirus B19, influenza, CMV and Epstein-Barr virus, according to a later analysis. A later analysis found that HLA-associated TCR beta chains were more clonally expanded and had lower generation probabilities than equally common non-associated chains. A further reported finding was that TCR beta sequences accurately predicted the HLA-A and HLA-B alleles for most subjects in the first cohort. A later genetic analysis associated a missense DCLRE1C variant with V-gene and J-gene trimming of TCR beta chains, and an independent cohort replicated the association. The authors suggested that the approach could potentially be generalized to other disease states and immunological phenotypes.

The cohort consisted of some 730 healthy bone marrow donors. Cohort members were all nominally healthy when sampled, although unrecorded immune exposures were likely present. The donor was CMV seronegative and was included in the group of a few hundred seronegative cohort members. A peripheral blood sample was collected from each donor, and TCR beta sequencing was performed on peripheral blood mononuclear cells. Genomic DNA was extracted from the blood cell samples with the Qiagen DNeasy Blood Extraction Kit. A remark on this clone: Its antigen is not yet known. There are no base qualities to consult, and no much larger clone falls within one base.

Sequenced: PBMCs. The receptor chain draws on TRBV5-6 and TRBJ1-3; TRBD1 is a weak D gene call, 5 bases matching. The clonotype comes from a woman aged 25 to 39 in good health and CMV-seronegative. DNA sequence: TGTGCCAGCAGCCAGGGCTTCGGAAACACCATATATTTT. This encodes CASSQGFGNTIYF.